These 7 T cell receptor beta chains came from one sample sequenced in a study of early T cells in non-severe SARS-CoV-2 infection. TCRdb independently ran MiXCR on the 5' RACE reads; one entry per CDR3 protein. In the table there are about 50,000 distinct CDR3 sequences, over 13% of which are singletons. The sample here was whole blood, taken at baseline. The receptors here all came from an adult who was a healthcare worker with PCR-confirmed SARS-CoV-2 infection or an uninfected control (not recorded which).

This clonotype was counted only a few times. This chain uses TRBV20-1 with TRBJ2-1; 9 nucleotides align to TRBD2. The CDR3 covers 16 residues. Trimming cost V 0 bases and J 4 bases; bases outside gene matches: 7. Looked up from germline, CDR1 is DFQATT and CDR2 is SNEGSKA (reference sequence). The DNA for the CDR3 is TGCAGTGCTAGAGATCTTGGCGGGGGGGTATACAATGAGCAGTTCTTC. Translating it yields CSARDLGGGVYNEQFF.

The chain combines TRBV27 with TRBJ2-5; either TRBD1 or TRBD2 may fit D (6 bases each). CDR1 is MNHEY and CDR2 is SMNVEV in the germline V gene (reference sequence). V was trimmed by 3 bases and J by 5 bases, leaving 16 bases between them. This CDR3 region has 15 residues. CDR3 bases: TGTGCCAGCAGTTTGGGGGGCGCGCGGTCGGAGACCCAGTACTTC. Its translation is CASSLGGARSETQYF.

In its sample, this clonotype was seen a few times. The V call is TRBV25-1, the J call TRBJ2-7; 7 bases fit TRBD1. This CDR3 comprises 14 residues. Germline V gives CDR1 MGHDK, CDR2 SYGVNS. With 9 bases clipped from V and 0 bases from J, the junction kept 8 bases outside the gene matches. This CDR3 reads CASTGTVSSYEQYF. Written as DNA, the CDR3 is TGTGCCAGTACCGGGACAGTTAGCTCCTACGAGCAGTACTTC.

A few counts support this clonotype. J is TRBJ1-5 and V is TRBV3-1, with D perhaps TRBD1 (6 bases). Germline V CDR1 and CDR2: LGHDT, YNNKEL (reference sequence). CDR3 length equals 13 residues. V was clipped by 4 bases and J by 6 bases, with 10 bases between them. CDR3 protein: CASSLGDTQPQHF. In DNA form, the CDR3 reads TGTGCCAGCAGCCTAGGGGACACTCAGCCCCAGCATTTT. Looking up the rest from reference TRBV3-1 and TRBJ1-5 gives the full variable domain: DTAVSQTPKYLVTQMGNDKSIKCEQNLGHDTMYWYKQDSKKFLKIMFSYNNKELIINETVPNRFSPKSPDKAHLNLHINSLELGDSAVYFCASSLGDTQPQHFGDGTRLSIL.

The rearrangement uses TRBV11-3 and TRBJ2-3; D is possibly TRBD1 or TRBD2 (6 bases each). Germline V gene data show CDR1 as SGHNT and CDR2 as YENEEA. Trimming took 5 bases from V and 2 from J, leaving 35 bases between them. The CDR3 runs to 22 residues. The CDR3 loop reads CASSPGTPSSSGLIPFTDTQYF. CDR3 coding DNA: TGTGCCAGCAGCCCCGGGACACCTTCTTCCAGCGGGCTAATTCCTTTCACAGATACGCAGTATTTT. The whole variable domain, remainder taken from reference TRBV11-3 and TRBJ2-3, is EAGVVQSPRYKIIEKKQPVAFWCNPISGHNTLYWYLQNLGQGPELLIRYENEEAVDDSQLPKDRFSAERLKGVDSTLKIQPAELGDSAVYLCASSPGTPSSSGLIPFTDTQYFGPGTRLTVL.

This chain uses TRBV10-2 with TRBJ2-7, with D uncertain. CDR1 and CDR2 (germline): WSHSY, SAAADI. The CDR3 spans 12 residues. With 1 base removed from V and 3 bases from J, the gap between germline ends came to 4 bases. This chain's CDR3 is CASSEFDYEQYF. For the CDR3, the DNA is TGCGCCAGCAGTGAGTTTGACTACGAGCAGTACTTC.

This clonotype was recorded a few times. The chain uses TRBV10-2 and TRBJ2-3; unclear D gene. The V gene's germline CDR1 is WSHSY and CDR2 SAAADI. The V end lost 7 bases, the J end lost 2 bases, and 4 bases lay between the germline ends. The CDR3 covers 11 residues. The chain's CDR3 is CASKDTDTQYF. The CDR3 nucleotides are TGCGCCAGCAAGGACACAGATACGCAGTATTTT.